The clone carrying this TCR beta chain was picked up one time. Its antigen is currently unknown. V lost 8 bases, J lost 2 bases, and 10 bases lay in between. CDR3 length equals 12 residues. Stated time point: blood from clinic visit 5 months post-surgery; TSC patient then seizure free. Surgery cases with the highest brain T cell transcript signatures were chosen for sequencing. At least one anti-epileptic drug was given before surgery. Sequencing was performed with immunoSEQ multiplex PCR; in TCRdb, only in-frame clones are kept and a portion is missing. The sample includes around 340,000 clones, over 85% of them seen just once. The sample is drawn from a study of brain T cells in children with intractable seizures. Study results and limitations: Patients' HCMV serostatus was unknown; virus specificity rests on CDR3 similarity alone. Pre-surgery blood may have been undersampled, hiding some clones.

This sequence originates from a boy in the first two years of life with tuberous sclerosis and intractable seizures. The V gene is TRBV23-1, the J gene TRBJ2-7; D not resolved. TRBV23-1 is filed as an ORF, its function uncertain. The sample here was peripheral blood, taken about 5 months after surgery. The DNA of the CDR3 is TGCGCCAGCTCAACTGACACCTACGAGCAGTACTTC. This encodes CASSTDTYEQYF.